This T cell receptor beta chain came from a study of shared clonotypes between healthy human individuals. Ten immunoSEQ deep assay plates were used by the authors to sequence unsorted PBMC DNA. Measured with immunoSEQ multiplex PCR; TCRdb has only the in-frame clones, and not every one. The sample has about 490,000 clones; around 73% are singletons. The V and J ends lost 3 bases and 4 bases respectively, with 13 bases between them. Germline V gene data show CDR1 as WNHNN and CDR2 as SYGVQD (reference sequence). There are 14 residues in the CDR3. This rearrangement joins TRBV10-1 to TRBJ2-7; no clear D. The source material was PBMCs. This TCR came from a woman in her thirties or forties in good health. Some clones in this sample may be carry-over from other donors' samples. The CDR3 is CASSETQRPYEQYF. The DNA of the CDR3 is TGCGCCAGCAGTGAAACTCAGCGACCGTACGAGCAGTACTTC.